The 5 T cell receptor beta chains below all came from one sample that was sequenced in a study of CD8 T cells in ankylosing spondylitis. TCRdb recomputed calls from the 5' RACE reads with MiXCR, one row per CDR3 protein. The sample includes hundreds of thousands of distinct CDR3 sequences, more than 15% of them seen just once. Study-level results: Among TCR beta sequences, a motif of under ten highly homologous variants appeared characteristic of ankylosing spondylitis blood.

These TCRs' antigens remain unknown. Sequencing was carried out using blood, either unsorted or a sorted T cell fraction (not recorded which). The receptors originated from a male donor with ankylosing spondylitis.

Only a few counts were recorded for this clonotype. The V gene is TRBV12-3 or TRBV12-4, the J gene TRBJ2-3, with TRBD2 matching 8 bases. The CDR3 totals 15 residues. Losses at the gene ends were 8 bases for V and 5 bases for J; bases not matched to a gene: 12. CDR3 region: CASSSGGREGDTQYF. The CDR3 DNA sequence: TGTGCCAGCTCCTCCGGGGGACGGGAGGGAGATACGCAGTATTTT.

The rearrangement joins TRBV2 to TRBJ1-6; no clear D gene. The length of the CDR3 is 13 residues. V lost 4 bases and J 8 bases, leaving 9 bases between the germline ends. Germline assignment: CDR1 SNHLY and CDR2 FYNNEI. CDR3 sequence: CASSGANYSPLHF. In DNA form, the CDR3 reads TGTGCCAGCAGTGGGGCAAATTATTCACCCCTCCACTTT.

A note on this clonotype: With a much larger clone just one base away, this may be a read error. CDR3 nucleotide sequence: TGTGCCACCAGCACCCGGGACAGAGGAACCGGGGAGCTGTTTTTT. Its translation: CATSTRDRGTGELFF. V is TRBV7-6 and J is TRBJ2-2, with TRBD1 identical over 7 bases. The CDR3 is 15 residues long. The germline gives CDR1 SGHVS, CDR2 FNYEAQ.

The chain uses TRBV29-1 and TRBJ1-3, with D possibly TRBD1 on 5 matching bases. CDR3 length: 15 residues. V was cut by 4 bases and J by 0 bases, with 13 bases left in between. Per the germline V gene, CDR1 is SQVTM and CDR2 is ANQGSEA. CDR3 sequence (DNA): TGCAGCGTTGGGCCCTCGGGGGACTCTGGAAACACCATATATTTT. Translating it yields CSVGPSGDSGNTIYF.

This clonotype was counted between two and nine times. The chain recombines TRBV5-6 with TRBJ1-6, with D perhaps TRBD1 (5 bases). CDR1 SGHDT and CDR2 YYEEEE come from the germline V gene. Trimming took off 4 bases at V and 4 bases at J, with 15 bases between the two ends. The CDR3 sequence is 16 residues long. The CDR3 bases are TGTGCCAGCAGCCGGGGGGGAGTTGCGTATAATTCACCCCTCCACTTT. The encoded protein is CASSRGGVAYNSPLHF.